This record looks at one T cell receptor (beta chain) sequence and its context. As yet, its antigen is unknown. This specimen comes from a study of shared clonotypes between healthy human individuals. Sequencing was performed with immunoSEQ multiplex PCR; in TCRdb, only in-frame clones are kept and a portion is missing. The sample has about 2.3 million clones, under 95% seen once. Points from the study as a whole: Some clonotypes were shared by all four sorted-subset donors, while others were not shared. The non-shared ones had lower generation probabilities than the shared ones.

Germline-derived CDR1 and CDR2 are MNHEY and SMNVEV (reference sequence). V was trimmed by 0 bases and J by 2 bases, leaving 8 bases between them. The CDR3 extends over 14 amino acids. The chain uses TRBV27 and TRBJ2-7; D is unresolved. This clonotype was obtained from a man aged 18 to 35 in good health. Some clones in this sample may be carry-over from other donors' samples. Sequencing was done on a sample of naive CD4+ T cells from PBMCs. Specified subset: CD45RA+ positively selected. The CDR3 DNA reads TGTGCCAGCAGTTTATCTGGGGTCCCCTACGAGCAGTACTTC. This codes for CASSLSGVPYEQYF.